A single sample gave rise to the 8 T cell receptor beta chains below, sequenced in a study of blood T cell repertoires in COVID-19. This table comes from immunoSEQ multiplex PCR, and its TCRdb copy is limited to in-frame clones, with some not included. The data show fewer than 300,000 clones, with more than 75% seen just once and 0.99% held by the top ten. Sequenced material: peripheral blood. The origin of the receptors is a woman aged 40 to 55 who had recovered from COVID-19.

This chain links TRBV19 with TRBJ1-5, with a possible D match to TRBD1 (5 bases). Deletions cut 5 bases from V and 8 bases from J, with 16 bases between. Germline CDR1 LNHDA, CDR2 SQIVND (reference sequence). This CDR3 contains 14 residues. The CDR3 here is CASSPFGGKEPQHF. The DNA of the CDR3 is TGTGCCAGTAGTCCCTTCGGGGGGAAGGAGCCCCAGCATTTT.

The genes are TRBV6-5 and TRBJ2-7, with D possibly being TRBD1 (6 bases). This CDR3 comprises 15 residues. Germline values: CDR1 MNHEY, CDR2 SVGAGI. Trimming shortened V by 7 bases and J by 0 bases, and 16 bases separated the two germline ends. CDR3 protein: CASTSDRLSSYEQYF. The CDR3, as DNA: TGTGCCAGCACCAGCGACAGGTTGAGCTCCTACGAGCAGTACTTC.

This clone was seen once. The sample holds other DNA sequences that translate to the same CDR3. CDR3 sequence reads: CAISEPRETQYF. The CDR3 coding sequence is TGTGCCATCAGTGAGCCCCGGGAGACCCAGTACTTC. This sequence joins TRBV10-3 and TRBJ2-5; D is unclear. The germline V gene has CDR1 ENHRY and CDR2 SYGVKD. Trimming pared 2 bases from V and 5 bases from J, leaving 6 bases between. This CDR3 has 12 residues.

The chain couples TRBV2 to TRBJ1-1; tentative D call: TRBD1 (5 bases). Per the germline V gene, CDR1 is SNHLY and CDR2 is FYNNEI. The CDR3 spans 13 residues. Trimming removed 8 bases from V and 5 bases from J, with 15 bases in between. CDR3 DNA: TGTGCCAGCTCTGGGGGGTTGGGGACTGAAGCTTTCTTT. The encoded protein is CASSGGLGTEAFF.

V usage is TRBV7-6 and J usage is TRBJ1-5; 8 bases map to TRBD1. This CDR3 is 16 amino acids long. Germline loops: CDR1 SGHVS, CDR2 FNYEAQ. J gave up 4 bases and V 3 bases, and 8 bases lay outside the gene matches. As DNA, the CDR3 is TGTGCCAGCAGCTTGGGTGGGGACAGGCGAAATCAGCCCCAGCATTTT. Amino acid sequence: CASSLGGDRRNQPQHF.

CDR3 bases: TGTGCCAGCAGTTACTCAGGGAGAGCCTATGGCTACACCTTC. Protein: CASSYSGRAYGYTF. The genes are TRBV6-5 and TRBJ1-2; no clear D. Trimming pared 0 bases from V and 4 bases from J, leaving 9 bases between. There are 14 residues in the CDR3. The germline V gene has CDR1 MNHEY and CDR2 SVGAGI.

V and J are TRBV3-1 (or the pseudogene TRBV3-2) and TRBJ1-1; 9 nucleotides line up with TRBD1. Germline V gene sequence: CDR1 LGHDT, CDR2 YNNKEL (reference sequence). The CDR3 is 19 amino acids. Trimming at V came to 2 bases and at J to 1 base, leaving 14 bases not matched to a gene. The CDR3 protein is CASSQIGTFGTGPNTEAFF. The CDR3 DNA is TGTGCCAGCAGCCAAATAGGGACATTTGGGACAGGGCCGAACACTGAAGCTTTCTTT.

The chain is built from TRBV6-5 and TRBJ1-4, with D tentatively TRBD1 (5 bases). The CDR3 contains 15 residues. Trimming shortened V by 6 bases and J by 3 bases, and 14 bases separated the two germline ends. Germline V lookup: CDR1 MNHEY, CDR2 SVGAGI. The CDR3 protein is CASRSPGGANEKLFF. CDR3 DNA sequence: TGTGCCAGCAGGTCCCCCGGGGGGGCTAATGAAAAACTGTTTTTT.